This T cell receptor beta chain was identified during a study of Ad26.COV2.S vaccination and SARS-CoV-2 variants. Background on the study: In the COV1001 trial, the donor was in the Ad26.COV2.S arm. General observations from the study: It was reported that spike-specific CD8+ and CD4+ T cell responses were substantially broad after vaccination.

Produced via immunoSEQ multiplex PCR; TCRdb's table is partial and in-frame only. The profile shows about 420,000 clones, roughly 90% of them singletons. The CDR3 has 14 amino acids. Germline V lookup: CDR1 MDHEN, CDR2 SYDVKM. Deletions cut 6 bases from V and 1 base from J, with 10 bases between. The treatment here: 15 to 20 received Ad26.COV2.S at low or high dose, single or two shots; about five received placebo; per-sample allocation not given. After the first vaccine or placebo injection, samples were drawn on day 63. This clone was counted a single time. The antigen is unknown. The sequence was collected from a person aged 18-65 years who received the Ad26.COV2.S COVID-19 vaccine or a placebo. The specimen comprised peripheral blood, sampled in a trial of Ad26.COV2.S vaccine versus placebo. The chain joins TRBV28 to TRBJ1-5, with a tentative D call TRBD1 (6 bases). CDR3: CASRPGQSNQPQHF. The CDR3 DNA sequence: TGTGCCAGCAGACCGGGACAAAGCAATCAGCCCCAGCATTTT.